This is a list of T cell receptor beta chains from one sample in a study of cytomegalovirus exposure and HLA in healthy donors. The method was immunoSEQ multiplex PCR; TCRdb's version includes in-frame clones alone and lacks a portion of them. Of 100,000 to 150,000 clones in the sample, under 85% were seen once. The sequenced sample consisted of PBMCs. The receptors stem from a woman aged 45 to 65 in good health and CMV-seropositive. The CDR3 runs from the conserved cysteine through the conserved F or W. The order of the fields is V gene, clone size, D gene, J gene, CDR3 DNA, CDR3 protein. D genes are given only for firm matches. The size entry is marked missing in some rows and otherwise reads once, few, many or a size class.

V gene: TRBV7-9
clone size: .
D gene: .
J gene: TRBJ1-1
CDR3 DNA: TGTGCCAGCAGCCGAGGACAGCCGGGGGCTTTCTTT
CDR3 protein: CASSRGQPGAFF

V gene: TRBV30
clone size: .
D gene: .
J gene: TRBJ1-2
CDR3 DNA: TGTGCCTGGAGTGATTGGGGCAGGACCTATGGCTACACCTTC
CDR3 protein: CAWSDWGRTYGYTF

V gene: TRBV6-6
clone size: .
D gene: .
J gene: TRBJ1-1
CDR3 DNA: TGTGCCAGCAGCCAACGGGGGGACACTGAAGCTTTCTTT
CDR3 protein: CASSQRGDTEAFF

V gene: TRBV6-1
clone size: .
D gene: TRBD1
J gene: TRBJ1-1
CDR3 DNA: TGTGCCAGCAGTGTCCCCCTCAGGGGGAAAAACACTGAAGCTTTCTTT
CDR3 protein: CASSVPLRGKNTEAFF

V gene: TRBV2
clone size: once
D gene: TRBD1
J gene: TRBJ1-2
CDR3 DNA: TGTGCCAGCAGTGGACAGGGCCTCTATGGCTACACCTTC
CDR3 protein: CASSGQGLYGYTF

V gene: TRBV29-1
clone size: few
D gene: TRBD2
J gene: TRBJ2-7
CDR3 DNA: TGCAGCGTCCGGGACTACTCCTCCTACGAGCAGTACTTC
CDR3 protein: CSVRDYSSYEQYF

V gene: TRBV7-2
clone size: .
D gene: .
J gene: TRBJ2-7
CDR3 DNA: TGTGCCAGCAGCTTAGATAGGACATCCTACGAGCAGTACTTC
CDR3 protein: CASSLDRTSYEQYF

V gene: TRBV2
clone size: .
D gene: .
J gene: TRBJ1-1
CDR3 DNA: TGTGCCAGCAGTGAAGCGCTGCGGGGGGGGTTAGGGATGAACACTGAAGCTTTCTTT
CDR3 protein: CASSEALRGGLGMNTEAFF

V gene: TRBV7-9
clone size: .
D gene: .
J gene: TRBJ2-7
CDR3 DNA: TGTGCCAGCAGCGTACCGCCGGAGTCCTACGAGCAGTACTTC
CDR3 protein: CASSVPPESYEQYF

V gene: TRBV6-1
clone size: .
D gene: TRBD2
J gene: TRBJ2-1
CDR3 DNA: TGTGCCAGCAGTGGGGCCAGGGGAGGGACTAGCGGGGCGGTCAATGAGCAGTTCTTC
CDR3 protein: CASSGARGGTSGAVNEQFF

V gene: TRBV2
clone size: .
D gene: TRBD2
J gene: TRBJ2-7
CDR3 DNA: TGTGCCAGCAGTGAGGAATCGGTTGGACTAGCTTACGAGCAGTACTTC
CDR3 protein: CASSEESVGLAYEQYF

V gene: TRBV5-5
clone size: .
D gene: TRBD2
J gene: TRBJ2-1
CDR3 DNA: TGTGCCAGCAGCTTGGCGATGTCTAGCGGGGGGAATGAGCAGTTCTTC
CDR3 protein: CASSLAMSSGGNEQFF

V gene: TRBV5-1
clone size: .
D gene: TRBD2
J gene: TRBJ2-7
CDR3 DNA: TGCGCCAGCAGCTTTTTATTCCCGGGACTAGCGGGAGACGAGCAGTACTTC
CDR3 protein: CASSFLFPGLAGDEQYF

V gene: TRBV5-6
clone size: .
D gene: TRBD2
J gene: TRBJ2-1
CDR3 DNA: TGTGCCAGCAGCCTGACTAGCGGTCGTTACAATGAGCAGTTCTTC
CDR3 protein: CASSLTSGRYNEQFF

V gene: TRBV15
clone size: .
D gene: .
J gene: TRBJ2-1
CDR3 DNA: TGTGCCACCAGCCCCGGACAGCGGGGCCCTAATGAGCAGTTCTTC
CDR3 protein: CATSPGQRGPNEQFF

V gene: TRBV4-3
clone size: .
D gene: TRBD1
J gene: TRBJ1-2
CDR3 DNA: TGCGCCAGCAGCCAAGAGCAGGGGGAACACTATGGCTACACCTTC
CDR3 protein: CASSQEQGEHYGYTF

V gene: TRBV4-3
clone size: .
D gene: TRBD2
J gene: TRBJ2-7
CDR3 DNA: TGCGCCAGCAGCCCGGGACTAGCGGCCCCCTACGAGCAGTACTTC
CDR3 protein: CASSPGLAAPYEQYF

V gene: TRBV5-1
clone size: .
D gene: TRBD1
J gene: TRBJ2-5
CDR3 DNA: TGCGCCAGCAGCTTTGGGACAGCCCAAGAGACCCAGTACTTC
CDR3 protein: CASSFGTAQETQYF

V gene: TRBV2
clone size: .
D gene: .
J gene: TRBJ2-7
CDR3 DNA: TGTGCCAGCAGGGAGGGTCCGGGCGAGCAGTACTTC
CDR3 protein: CASREGPGEQYF

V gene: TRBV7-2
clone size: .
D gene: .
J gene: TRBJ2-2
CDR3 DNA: TGTGCCAGCAGCCGCGGCGGCGGGATAGCGAACACCGGGGAGCTGTTTTTT
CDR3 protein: CASSRGGGIANTGELFF

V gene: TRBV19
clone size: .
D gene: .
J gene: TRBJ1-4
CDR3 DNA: TGTGCCAGTAGTTTCGCAGGGGCGGGCGAAAAACTGTTTTTT
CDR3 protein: CASSFAGAGEKLFF

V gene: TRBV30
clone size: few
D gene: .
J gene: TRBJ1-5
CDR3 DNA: TGTGCCTGGAGTCCCAGGGAGGGTCAGCCCCAGCATTTT
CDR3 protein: CAWSPREGQPQHF

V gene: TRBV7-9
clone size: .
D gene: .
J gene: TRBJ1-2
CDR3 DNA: TGTGCCAGCAGCTCGTCCCGGGACACTTTATACTCGAACTATGGCTACACCTTC
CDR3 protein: CASSSSRDTLYSNYGYTF

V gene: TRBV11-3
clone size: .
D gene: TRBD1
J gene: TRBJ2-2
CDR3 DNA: TGTGCCAGCAGTCCGCCCAGGGGGCGTAGGTCCGGGGAGCTGTTTTTT
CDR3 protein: CASSPPRGRRSGELFF

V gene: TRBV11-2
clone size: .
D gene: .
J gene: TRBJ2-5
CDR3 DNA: TGTGCCAGCAGCCCAACTGCGGGGAGAGCGGAGACCCAGTACTTC
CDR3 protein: CASSPTAGRAETQYF

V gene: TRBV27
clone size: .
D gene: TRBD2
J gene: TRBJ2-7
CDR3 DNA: TGTGCCAGCAGTTTATTAGTCAATGGGGGGGACGAGCAGTACTTC
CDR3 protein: CASSLLVNGGDEQYF

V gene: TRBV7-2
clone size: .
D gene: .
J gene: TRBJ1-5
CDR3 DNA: TGTGCCAGCAGCCTCGGAAACAGGGATCAGCCCCAGCATTTT
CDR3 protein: CASSLGNRDQPQHF

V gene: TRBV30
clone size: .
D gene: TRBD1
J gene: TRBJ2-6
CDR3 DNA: TGTGGGTGGGACAGGGGTTTGTCTGGGGCCAACGTCCTGACTTTC
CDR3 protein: CGWDRGLSGANVLTF

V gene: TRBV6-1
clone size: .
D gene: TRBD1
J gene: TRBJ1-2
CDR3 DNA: TGTGCCAGCAGAGTCGCAGGGGGGTATGGCTACACCTTC
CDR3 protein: CASRVAGGYGYTF

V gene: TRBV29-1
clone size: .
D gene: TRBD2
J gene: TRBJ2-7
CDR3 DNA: TGCAGCGCGCGGGGGGGCCCCTCCTACGAGCAGTACTTC
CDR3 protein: CSARGGPSYEQYF

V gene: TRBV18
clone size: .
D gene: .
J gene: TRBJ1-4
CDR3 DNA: TGTGCCAGCTCACCGTTTATAGGGGAGGATAGGGAAAAACTGTTTTTT
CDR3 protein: CASSPFIGEDREKLFF

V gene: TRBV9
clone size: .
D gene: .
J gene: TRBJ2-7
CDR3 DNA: TGTGCCAGCAGCGTCCGGCCTAGCCTTTCCGAGCAGTACTTC
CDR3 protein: CASSVRPSLSEQYF

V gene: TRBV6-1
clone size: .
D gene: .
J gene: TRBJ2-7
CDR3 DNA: TGTGCCAGCAGTCTGATAGTGACCTACGAGCAGTACTTC
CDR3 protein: CASSLIVTYEQYF

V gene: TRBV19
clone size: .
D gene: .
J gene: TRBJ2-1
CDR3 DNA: TGTGCCAGTACCTCAAAAGGGACACCGCCCTACAATGAGCAGTTCTTC
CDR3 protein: CASTSKGTPPYNEQFF

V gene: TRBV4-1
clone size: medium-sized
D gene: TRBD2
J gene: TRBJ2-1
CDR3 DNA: TGCGCCAGCAGCCAAGATTGGCGGGGGGGCCTCGGTGAGCAGTTCTTC
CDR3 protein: CASSQDWRGGLGEQFF

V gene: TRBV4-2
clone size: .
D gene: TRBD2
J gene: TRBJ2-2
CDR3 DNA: TGTGCCAGCAGCCAAGGGGGGGATAGCGGGGGTTATATCGGGGAGCTGTTTTTT
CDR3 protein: CASSQGGDSGGYIGELFF

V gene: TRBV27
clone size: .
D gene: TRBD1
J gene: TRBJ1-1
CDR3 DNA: TGTGCCAGCAGTTGGGGGACAGGGGTCACTGAAGCTTTCTTT
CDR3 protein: CASSWGTGVTEAFF

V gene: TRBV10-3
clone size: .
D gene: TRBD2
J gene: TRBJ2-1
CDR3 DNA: TGTGCCTCGGCCCATAGGCGGGGGGCCTCCTACAATGAGCAGTTCTTC
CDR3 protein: CASAHRRGASYNEQFF

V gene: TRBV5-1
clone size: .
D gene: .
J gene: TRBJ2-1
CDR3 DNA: TGCGCCAGCAGCTCTCGGTCGTACTACAATGAGCAGTTCTTC
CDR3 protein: CASSSRSYYNEQFF

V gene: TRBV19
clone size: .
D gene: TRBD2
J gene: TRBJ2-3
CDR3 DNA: TGTGCCAGTAGACCGTTCCCGGGACTAGCGGGGCATCGGGCAGATACGCAGTATTTT
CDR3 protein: CASRPFPGLAGHRADTQYF

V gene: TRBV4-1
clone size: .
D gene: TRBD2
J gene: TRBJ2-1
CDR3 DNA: TGCGCCAGCAGCCAAGGACTAGCGGGACGGAATGAGCAGTTCTTC
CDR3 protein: CASSQGLAGRNEQFF

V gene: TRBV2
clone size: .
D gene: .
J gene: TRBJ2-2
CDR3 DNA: TGTGCCAGCATCCACAGGGGGGGGGACGGGGAGCTGTTTTTT
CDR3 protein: CASIHRGGDGELFF

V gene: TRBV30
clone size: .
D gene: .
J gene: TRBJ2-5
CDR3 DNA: TGTGCCTGGAGTGCATACCAAGAGACCCAGTACTTC
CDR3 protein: CAWSAYQETQYF

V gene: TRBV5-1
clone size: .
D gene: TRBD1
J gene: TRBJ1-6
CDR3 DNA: TGCGCCAGCAGCCGAGAGGGGGCTAATTCACCCCTCCACTTT
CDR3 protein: CASSREGANSPLHF

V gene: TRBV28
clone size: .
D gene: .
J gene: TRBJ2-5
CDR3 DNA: TGTGCCAGCACCACAGGGGGGGTTGAGACCCAGTACTTC
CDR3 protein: CASTTGGVETQYF

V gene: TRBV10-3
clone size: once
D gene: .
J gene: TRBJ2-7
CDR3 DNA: TGTGCCATCAGTCCCGGGGTCTCCTACGAGCAGTACTTC
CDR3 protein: CAISPGVSYEQYF

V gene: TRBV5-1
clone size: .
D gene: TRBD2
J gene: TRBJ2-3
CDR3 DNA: TGCGCCAGCAGCGACACCGGGACTAGCGGACCAGATACGCAGTATTTT
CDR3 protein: CASSDTGTSGPDTQYF

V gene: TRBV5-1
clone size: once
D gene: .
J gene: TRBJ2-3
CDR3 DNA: TGCGCCAGCAGCTTGGACGCCAGGCGCGGCACAGATACGCAGTATTTT
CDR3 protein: CASSLDARRGTDTQYF

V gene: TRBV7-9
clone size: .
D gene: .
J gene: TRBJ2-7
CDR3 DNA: TGTGCCAGCAGCGCGTGGACTAAGGCCTACGAGCAGTACTTC
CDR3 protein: CASSAWTKAYEQYF